This T cell receptor beta chain was documented in a study of T cells in women clearing cervical HPV infection. Findings and caveats of the study: Controls had more TRBV6-7 (about 0.15%) than cases (about 0.11%).

Germline V gives CDR1 SGHTA, CDR2 FQGTGA. The length of the CDR3 is 13 residues. V shed 4 bases and J shed 7 bases, with 8 bases lying between them. This table comes from immunoSEQ multiplex PCR, and its TCRdb copy is limited to in-frame clones, with some not included. Its table lists around 23,000 clones. Turning to this clone: The antigen is unknown. The read terminates 3 residues before the CDR3 end, so the remaining end is supplied by the germline J gene.

J is TRBJ1-6 and V is TRBV7-3, with D possibly matching TRBD1 (6 bases). This clonotype originated in a woman between 18 and 70 years old with a cervical HPV16 infection that either progressed to CIN3+ or cleared (not recorded which). Material for sequencing was blood buffy coat. The CDR3: CASSSTGNSPLHF. The sequenced CDR3 bases are TGTGCCAGCAGCTCAACAGGGAATTCACCC.